This T cell receptor (beta chain) was captured by sequencing in a study of OX40 agonist ivuxolimab in advanced cancers. The protocol was immunoSEQ multiplex PCR, while the TCRdb copy is restricted to in-frame clones and leaves out a portion. The sample lists some 74,000 clones; around nine tenths were seen once. Germline-derived CDR1 and CDR2 are LNHDA and SQIVND (reference sequence). V lost 5 bases and J lost 8; bases outside the gene matches: 14. CDR3 length: 16 amino acids. The sequence was collected from an adult with an advanced solid tumor such as melanoma, head and neck, liver or kidney cancer. This material consisted of CD4+ or CD8+ T cells sorted from blood, taken in a trial of the OX40 agonist ivuxolimab. The V call is TRBV19, the J call TRBJ2-1; TRBD2 agrees at 8 bases. The CDR3 bases are TGTGCCAGTAGTGACCCTCGCGGGAGGTGGAGTGATGAGCAGTTCTTC. Protein sequence: CASSDPRGRWSDEQFF.